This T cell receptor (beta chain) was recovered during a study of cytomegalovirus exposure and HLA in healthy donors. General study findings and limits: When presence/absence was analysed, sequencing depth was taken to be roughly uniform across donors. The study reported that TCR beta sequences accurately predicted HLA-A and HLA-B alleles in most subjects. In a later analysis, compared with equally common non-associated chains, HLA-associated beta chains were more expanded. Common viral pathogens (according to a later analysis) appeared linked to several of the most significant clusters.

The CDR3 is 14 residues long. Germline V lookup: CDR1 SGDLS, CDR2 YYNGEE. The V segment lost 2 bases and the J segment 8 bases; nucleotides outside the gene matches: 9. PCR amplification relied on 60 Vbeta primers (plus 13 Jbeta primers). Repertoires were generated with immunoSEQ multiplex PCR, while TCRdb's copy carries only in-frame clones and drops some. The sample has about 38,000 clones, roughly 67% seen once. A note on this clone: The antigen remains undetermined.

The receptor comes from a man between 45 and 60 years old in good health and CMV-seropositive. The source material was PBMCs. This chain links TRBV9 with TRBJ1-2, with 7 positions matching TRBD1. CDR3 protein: CASSVMDRSTGYTF. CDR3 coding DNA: TGTGCCAGCAGCGTCATGGACAGGTCTACGGGCTACACCTTC.